A single sample is the source of the 19 T cell receptor beta chains below, sequenced in a study of cytomegalovirus exposure and HLA in healthy donors. Using immunoSEQ multiplex PCR, the repertoire was profiled, and TCRdb retains in-frame clones only, with some absent. Of some 140,000 clones detected, about 83% appear once; the ten largest clones hold 1.4% to 1.5%. Material for sequencing was PBMCs. These receptors all stem from a woman between 25 and 40 years old in good health and CMV-seronegative.

V is TRBV6-6 and J is TRBJ1-2, with D unresolved. This CDR3 spans 15 amino acids. Per the germline V gene, CDR1 is MNHNY and CDR2 is SVGAGI (reference sequence). Trimming left V 5 bases short and J 0 bases short, with 13 bases between. CDR3 DNA sequence: TGTGCCAGCAGTCCCCCTTTGGCGGCTAACTATGGCTACACCTTC. This encodes CASSPPLAANYGYTF.

The V call is TRBV7-3, the J call TRBJ1-2, with 7 bases lining up with TRBD1. V trimming: 5 bases; J trimming: 7 bases; junction bases outside the gene matches: 7. CDR3 length: 13 residues. The germline CDR1 and CDR2 sequences are SGHTA and FQGTGA. The CDR3 DNA is TGTGCCAGCAGCAACGGACAGGTCGGTGGCTACACCTTC. Its translation: CASSNGQVGGYTF.

The rearrangement links TRBV5-6 to TRBJ1-2; D remains ambiguous. The CDR3 has 13 amino acids. The ends were cut back, 0 bases at V and 4 bases at J, with 7 bases in the middle. Germline CDR1 reads SGHDT; CDR2 reads YYEEEE. The CDR3 sequence: CASSLGGSYGYTF. The CDR3 region has the DNA TGTGCCAGCAGCTTGGGAGGGTCCTATGGCTACACCTTC.

This clone was detected only once. The chain joins TRBV27 to TRBJ2-5; TRBD1 might be the D (6 bases). The CDR3 extends over 13 amino acids. The V end was cut by 2 bases, the J end by 5 bases, with 9 bases between. The germline CDR1 and CDR2 sequences are MNHEY and SMNVEV (reference sequence). The CDR3 bases are TGTGCCAGCAGTTTAGGGGGCGCGGAGACCCAGTACTTC. Encoded protein: CASSLGGAETQYF.

The chain employs TRBV29-1 and TRBJ2-7, with D possibly being TRBD1 (5 bases). This CDR3 has 12 residues. V dropped 4 bases and J dropped 2 bases, with 9 bases sitting between them. The germline V gene has CDR1 SQVTM and CDR2 ANQGSEA. CDR3 protein: CSVGQSTYEQYF. Here the CDR3 DNA reads TGCAGCGTTGGACAGTCAACCTACGAGCAGTACTTC.

Regarding this clone: Its ends do not fully match the called genes, so a read error is possible. This sequence joins TRBV7-7 and TRBJ2-5, with 7 bases that match TRBD1. The germline V gene has CDR1 SSHAT and CDR2 FNYEAQ (reference sequence). This CDR3 comprises 15 residues. CDR3 nucleotides: TGTGCTAGCAGCCCATCACAGGGGTTTCAAGAGACCCAGTACTTC. This sequence encodes CASSPSQGFQETQYF.

This clone has just one count. The genes are TRBV2 and TRBJ1-1, with 8 positions matching TRBD1. The CDR3 totals 13 residues. Germline trimming cut 11 bases from V and 0 bases from J; bases unmatched to any gene: 5. The V gene's germline CDR1 is SNHLY and CDR2 FYNNEI. The CDR3, as DNA: TGTGCCTACAAGACAGGGGTGAACACTGAAGCTTTCTTT. Protein product: CAYKTGVNTEAFF.

The chain links TRBV5-4 to TRBJ2-7; a weak D match, TRBD1 (6 bases). Germline V lookup: CDR1 SGHNT, CDR2 YYREEE (reference sequence). The V gene lost 5 bases and the J gene lost 1 base, with 10 bases spanning the gap. The CDR3 contains 13 residues. CDR3: CASSRDNSYEQYF. The CDR3 bases are TGTGCCAGCAGTAGGGACAATTCCTACGAGCAGTACTTC.

Notes on this clone: The sample holds other DNA sequences that translate to the same CDR3. The chain recombines TRBV9 with TRBJ2-3, with D unclear. The CDR3 sequence is 14 residues long. Trimming took off 0 bases at V and 3 bases at J, with 8 bases between the two ends. Germline V lookup: CDR1 SGDLS, CDR2 YYNGEE. In DNA, the CDR3 is TGTGCCAGCAGCGTAGCTAGTGGTACAGATACGCAGTATTTT. Encoded protein: CASSVASGTDTQYF.

This clone came up a few times. The rearrangement joins TRBV19 to TRBJ1-1; D is unclear. This CDR3 has 15 residues. Germline V lookup: CDR1 LNHDA, CDR2 SQIVND (reference sequence). Trimming removed 6 bases at V and 4 bases at J, with 18 bases between. The CDR3 reads CASSPILGGSTEAFF. CDR3 nucleotide sequence: TGTGCCAGTAGCCCGATTCTCGGCGGGAGCACTGAAGCTTTCTTT. The full variable domain, in which reference TRBV19 and TRBJ1-1 provide the parts outside the CDR3, is DGGITQSPKYLFRKEGQNVTLSCEQNLNHDAMYWYRQDPGQGLRLIYYSQIVNDFQKGDIAEGYSVSREKKESFPLTVTSAQKNPTAFYLCASSPILGGSTEAFFGQGTRLTVV.

J is TRBJ2-2 and V is TRBV7-9, with a weak D call TRBD1 (5 bases). The V gene lost 7 bases and the J gene lost 6 bases, with 12 bases spanning the gap. Per germline, CDR1 SEHNR and CDR2 FQNEAQ (reference sequence). The CDR3 is made up of 13 amino acids. The CDR3 is CASNYQGSGELFF. Here the CDR3 DNA reads TGTGCCAGCAACTATCAGGGATCCGGGGAGCTGTTTTTT.

V and J are TRBV5-1 and TRBJ1-2; D possibly corresponds to TRBD1 (5 bases). Germline CDR1 SGHRS, CDR2 YFSETQ. This CDR3 has 15 amino acids. The V end lost 4 bases, the J end lost 7 bases, and 20 bases lay between the germline ends. CDR3 in DNA: TGCGCCAGCAGCCCGGATGGCGGACAAGCGCTTGGCTACACCTTC. Encoded protein: CASSPDGGQALGYTF.

The chain is built from TRBV10-3 and TRBJ2-5; D possibly corresponds to TRBD2 (7 bases). From germline, CDR1 is ENHRY and CDR2 SYGVKD. Trimming took 3 bases from V and 5 from J, leaving 22 bases between them. The CDR3 spans 17 residues. The CDR3: CAISESFGGAKIETQYF. The CDR3 coding sequence is TGTGCCATCAGTGAAAGTTTTGGGGGGGCCAAGATCGAGACCCAGTACTTC.

The gene calls are TRBV5-1 and TRBJ1-2; tentatively, D is TRBD1 (6 bases). The CDR3 is made up of 13 amino acids. Germline loops: CDR1 SGHRS, CDR2 YFSETQ. Deletions cut 0 bases from V and 10 bases from J, with 13 bases between. CDR3 nucleotide sequence: TGCGCCAGCAGCTTGGGACAGGCGGCGTTCTACACCTTC. Protein: CASSLGQAAFYTF. Looking up the rest from reference TRBV5-1 and TRBJ1-2 gives the full variable domain: KAGVTQTPRYLIKTRGQQVTLSCSPISGHRSVSWYQQTPGQGLQFLFEYFSETQRNKGNFPGRFSGRQFSNSRSEMNVSTLELGDSALYLCASSLGQAAFYTFGSGTRLTVV.

This clone was seen a handful of times. The chain is built from TRBV5-8 and TRBJ2-3; maybe TRBD2 (6 bases). The CDR3 totals 15 residues. V shed 1 base and J shed 3 bases, with 12 bases lying between them. Germline loops: CDR1 SGHTS, CDR2 YDEGEE. In nucleotides, the CDR3 is TGTGCCAGCAGCTTGATCGGGGGTGTTACAGATACGCAGTATTTT. Translated: CASSLIGGVTDTQYF.

This clone was seen a few times. This rearrangement joins TRBV18 to TRBJ1-2; D not resolved. The CDR3 contains 13 residues. Germline loops: CDR1 KGHSH, CDR2 LQKENI. Trimming shortened V by 2 bases and J by 7 bases, and 11 bases separated the two germline ends. Here the CDR3 DNA reads TGTGCCAGCTCACCAGCCGGGGATACTGGCTACACCTTC. It specifies CASSPAGDTGYTF.

The chain recombines TRBV7-6 with TRBJ2-2, with 8 nucleotides matching TRBD1. The CDR3 is 16 amino acids. V dropped 2 bases and J dropped 7; count of bases not matched to a gene: 9. From germline, CDR1 is SGHVS and CDR2 FNYEAQ. This CDR3 reads CASSLQGASGIGELFF. The CDR3 DNA reads TGTGCCAGCAGCTTACAGGGGGCATCGGGGATCGGGGAGCTGTTTTTT. Full variable domain (outside the CDR3, taken from reference TRBV7-6 and TRBJ2-2): GAGVSQSPRYKVTKRGQDVALRCDPISGHVSLYWYRQALGQGPEFLTYFNYEAQQDKSGLPNDRFSAERPEGSISTLTIQRTEQRDSAMYRCASSLQGASGIGELFFGEGSRLTVL.

The rearrangement joins TRBV5-6 to TRBJ1-4; the match to TRBD1 covers 8 bases. The germline V gene encodes CDR1 SGHDT and CDR2 YYEEEE. The length of the CDR3 is 15 residues. J gave up 4 bases and V 4 bases, and 6 bases lay outside the gene matches. CDR3 nucleotides: TGTGCCAGCAGCCACGGACAGGGAAGTAATGAAAAACTGTTTTTT. It specifies CASSHGQGSNEKLFF.

The chain is built from TRBV7-2 and TRBJ2-3; TRBD2 agrees at 11 bases. In germline, CDR1 is SGHTA, CDR2 FQGNSA. The CDR3 is 16 amino acids. V trimming: 5 bases; J trimming: 3 bases; junction bases outside the gene matches: 7. For the CDR3, the DNA is TGTGCCAGCAGCCTTGGACTAGCGGGCGGTACAGATACGCAGTATTTT. Its protein product is CASSLGLAGGTDTQYF.